This T cell receptor beta chain comes out of a study of shared clonotypes between healthy human individuals. The assay used deep level. Genomic DNA (from each subset) was split evenly across several immunoSEQ plates. The data were produced by immunoSEQ multiplex PCR, yet TCRdb's version contains in-frame clones alone and is incomplete. There are some 2,500,000 clones in the sample; 85% to 95% occur only once, and roughly 0.34% lies in the top ten. CDR1 is SSHAT, CDR2 FNYEAQ, per germline (reference sequence). The CDR3 sequence is 15 residues long. The V end lost 5 bases, the J end lost 5 bases, and 18 bases lay between the germline ends. Each of the donors was a healthy adult who was HIV-negative and had not had a recent acute infection or vaccination. Concerning this clone itself: Its antigen remains unidentified.

Findings and caveats of the study: Shared clonotypes: approximately 4.5% naive CD4, roughly 3.8% naive CD8, over 2% memory CD4, about 0.4% memory CD8.

The chain has TRBV7-7 and TRBJ2-5; either TRBD1 or TRBD2 may fit D (6 bases each). The sequenced sample was naive CD4+ T cells from PBMCs. Described subset: CD45RA+ positively selected. The TCR sequence derives from a man younger than 30 in good health. Some clones in this sample may be carry-over from other donors' samples. CDR3 loop: CASSLTRGERETQYF. The DNA for the CDR3 is TGTGCCAGCAGCCTAACGAGGGGGGAGAGGGAGACCCAGTACTTC.